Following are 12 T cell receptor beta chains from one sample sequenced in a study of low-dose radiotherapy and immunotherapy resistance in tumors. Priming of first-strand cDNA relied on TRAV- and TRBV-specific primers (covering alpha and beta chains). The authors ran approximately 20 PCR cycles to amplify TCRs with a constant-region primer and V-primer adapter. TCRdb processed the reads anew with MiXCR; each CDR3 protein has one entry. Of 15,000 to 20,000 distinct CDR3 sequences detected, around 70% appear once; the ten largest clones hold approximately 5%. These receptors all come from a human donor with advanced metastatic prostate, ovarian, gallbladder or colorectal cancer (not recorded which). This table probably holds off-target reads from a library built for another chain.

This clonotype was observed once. CDR3 nucleotides: TGCAGTGCTAGACAAGGGCTCCCCTACAATGAGCAGTTCTTC. Its translation is CSARQGLPYNEQFF. The chain has TRBV20-1 and TRBJ2-1; D is uncertain. The germline V and J ends were trimmed by 2 bases and 2 bases, with 10 bases remaining between them. This CDR3 is 14 amino acids long. CDR1 and CDR2 (germline): DFQATT, SNEGSKA (reference sequence).

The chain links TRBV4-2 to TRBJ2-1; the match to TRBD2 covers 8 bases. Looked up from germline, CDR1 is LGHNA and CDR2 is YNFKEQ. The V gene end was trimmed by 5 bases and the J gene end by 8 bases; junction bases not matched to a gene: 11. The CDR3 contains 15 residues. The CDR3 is CASSFSGNYNDEQFF. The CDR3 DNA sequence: TGTGCCAGCAGCTTTAGCGGGAACTATAACGATGAGCAGTTCTTC.

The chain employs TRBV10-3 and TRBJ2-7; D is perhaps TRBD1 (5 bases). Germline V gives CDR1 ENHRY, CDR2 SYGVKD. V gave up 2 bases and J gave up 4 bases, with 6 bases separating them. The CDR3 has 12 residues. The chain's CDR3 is CAISEQGYEQYF. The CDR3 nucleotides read TGTGCCATCAGTGAGCAGGGTTACGAGCAGTACTTC.

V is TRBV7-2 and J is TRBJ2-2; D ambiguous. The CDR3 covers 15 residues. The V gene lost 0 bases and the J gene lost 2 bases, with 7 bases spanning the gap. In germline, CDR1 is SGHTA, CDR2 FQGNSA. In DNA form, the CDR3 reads TGTGCCAGCAGCTTAGCCCCGGTAAACACCGGGGAGCTGTTTTTT. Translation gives CASSLAPVNTGELFF.

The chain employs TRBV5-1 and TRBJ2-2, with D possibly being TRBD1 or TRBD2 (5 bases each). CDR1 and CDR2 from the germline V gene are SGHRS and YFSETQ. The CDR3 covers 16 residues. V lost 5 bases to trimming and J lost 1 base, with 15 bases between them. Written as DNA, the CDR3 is TGCGCCAGCAGGTCCGGGACCCAGGGGAACACCGGGGAGCTGTTTTTT. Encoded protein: CASRSGTQGNTGELFF.

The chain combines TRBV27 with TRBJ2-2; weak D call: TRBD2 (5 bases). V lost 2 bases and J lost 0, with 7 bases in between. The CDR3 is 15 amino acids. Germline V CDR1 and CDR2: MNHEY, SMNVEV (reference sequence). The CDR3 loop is CASSLIGANTGELFF. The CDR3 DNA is TGTGCCAGCAGTTTAATCGGGGCGAACACCGGGGAGCTGTTTTTT.

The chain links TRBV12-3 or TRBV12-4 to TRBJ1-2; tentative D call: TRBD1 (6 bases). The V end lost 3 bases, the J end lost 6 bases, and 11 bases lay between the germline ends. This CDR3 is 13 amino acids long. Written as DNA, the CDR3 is TGTGCCAGCAGTTTGGCGGGGGCGCATGGCTACACCTTC. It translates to CASSLAGAHGYTF.

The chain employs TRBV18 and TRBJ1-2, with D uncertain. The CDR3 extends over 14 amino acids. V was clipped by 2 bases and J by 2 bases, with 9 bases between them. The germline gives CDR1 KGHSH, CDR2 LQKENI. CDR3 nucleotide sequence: TGTGCCAGCTCACCAAGCCCGGAAAACTATGGCTACACCTTC. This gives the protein CASSPSPENYGYTF. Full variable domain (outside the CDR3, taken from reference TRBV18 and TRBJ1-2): NAGVMQNPRHLVRRRGQEARLRCSPMKGHSHVYWYRQLPEEGLKFMVYLQKENIIDESGMPKERFSAEFPKEGPSILRIQQVVRGDSAAYFCASSPSPENYGYTFGSGTRLTVV.

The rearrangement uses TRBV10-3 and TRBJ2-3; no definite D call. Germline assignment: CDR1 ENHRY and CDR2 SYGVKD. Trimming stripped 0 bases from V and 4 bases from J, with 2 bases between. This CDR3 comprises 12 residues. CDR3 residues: CAISESADTQYF. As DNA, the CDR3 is TGTGCCATCAGTGAGTCTGCAGATACGCAGTATTTT.

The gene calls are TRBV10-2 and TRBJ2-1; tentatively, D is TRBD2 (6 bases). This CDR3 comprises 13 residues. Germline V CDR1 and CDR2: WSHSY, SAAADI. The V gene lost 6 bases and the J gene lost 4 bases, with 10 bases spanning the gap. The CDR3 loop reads CASRAGRYNEQFF. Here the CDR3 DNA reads TGCGCCAGCAGGGCAGGGAGGTACAATGAGCAGTTCTTC.

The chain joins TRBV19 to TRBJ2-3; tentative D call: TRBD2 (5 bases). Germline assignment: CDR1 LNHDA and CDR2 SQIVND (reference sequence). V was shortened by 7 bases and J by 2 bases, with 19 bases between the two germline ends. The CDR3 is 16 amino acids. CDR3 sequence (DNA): TGTGCCAGTACCACCCGCGGCGGGTGGGTCACAGATACGCAGTATTTT. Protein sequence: CASTTRGGWVTDTQYF.

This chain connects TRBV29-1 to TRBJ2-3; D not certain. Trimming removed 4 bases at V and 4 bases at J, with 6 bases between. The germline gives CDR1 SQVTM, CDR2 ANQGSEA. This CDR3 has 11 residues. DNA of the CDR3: TGCAGCGTTGGAGTATCAGATACGCAGTATTTT. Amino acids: CSVGVSDTQYF.